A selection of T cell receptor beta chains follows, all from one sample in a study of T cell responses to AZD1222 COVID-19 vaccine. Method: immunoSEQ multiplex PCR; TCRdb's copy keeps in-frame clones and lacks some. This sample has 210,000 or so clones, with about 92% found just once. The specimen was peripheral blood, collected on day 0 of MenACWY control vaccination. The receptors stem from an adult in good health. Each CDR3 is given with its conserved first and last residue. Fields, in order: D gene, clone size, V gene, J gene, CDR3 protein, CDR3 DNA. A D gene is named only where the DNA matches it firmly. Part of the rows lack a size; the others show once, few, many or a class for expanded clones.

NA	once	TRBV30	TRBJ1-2	CAWRPPGADYGYTF	TGTGCCTGGAGGCCTCCCGGGGCAGACTATGGCTACACCTTC
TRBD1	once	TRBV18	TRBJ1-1	CASSPAGTGTEAFF	TGTGCCAGCTCACCCGCCGGGACAGGGACTGAAGCTTTCTTT
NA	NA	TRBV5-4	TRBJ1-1	CASSSAVRPNTEAFF	TGTGCCAGCAGCTCAGCAGTTCGACCGAACACTGAAGCTTTCTTT
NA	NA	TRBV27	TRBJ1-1	CASSLSGLARTEAFF	TGTGCCAGCAGTTTATCGGGACTAGCTAGGACTGAAGCTTTCTTT
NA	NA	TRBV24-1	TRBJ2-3	CATSAGGGSTDTQYF	TGTGCCACCAGTGCAGGGGGGGGGTCAACAGATACGCAGTATTTT
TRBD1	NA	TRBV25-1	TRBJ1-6	CASTGRTGATYNSPLHF	TGTGCCAGCACCGGTAGGACAGGGGCCACCTATAATTCACCCCTCCACTTT
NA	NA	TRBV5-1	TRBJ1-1	CASTFLDGVTEAFF	TGCGCCAGCACCTTCCTCGACGGGGTCACTGAAGCTTTCTTT
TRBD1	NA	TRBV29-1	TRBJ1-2	CSVGDRGADGYTF	TGCAGCGTTGGAGACAGGGGCGCTGATGGCTACACCTTC
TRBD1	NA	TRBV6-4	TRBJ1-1	CASVTTGERNTEAFF	TGTGCCAGCGTTACTACAGGGGAACGGAACACTGAAGCTTTCTTT
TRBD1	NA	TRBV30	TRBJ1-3	CAWSAFRDRGDTIYF	TGTGCCTGGAGTGCATTCCGGGACAGGGGAGACACCATATATTTT
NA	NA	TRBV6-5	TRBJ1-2	CARSAPTGGYGYTF	TGTGCCAGGTCTGCGCCAACGGGGGGATATGGCTACACCTTC
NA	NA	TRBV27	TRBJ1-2	CASSLTVGYGYTF	TGTGCCAGCAGCTTGACCGTCGGTTATGGCTACACCTTC
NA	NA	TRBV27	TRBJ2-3	CASRADTQYF	TGTGCCAGCAGGGCAGATACGCAGTATTTT
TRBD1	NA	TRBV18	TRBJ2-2	CASSAGQGSSTGELFF	TGTGCCAGCTCAGCAGGACAGGGGTCGTCCACCGGGGAGCTGTTTTTT
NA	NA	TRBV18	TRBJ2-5	CASSPGSLGTQYF	TGTGCCAGCTCACCGGGCAGTCTGGGGACCCAGTACTTC
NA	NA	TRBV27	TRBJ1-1	CASSRAGGLEAFF	TGTGCCAGCAGTCGCGCGGGGGGACTTGAAGCTTTCTTT
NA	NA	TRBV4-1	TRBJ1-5	CASSYQVTPQVLGPQHF	TGCGCCAGCAGCTACCAGGTTACCCCACAAGTCCTAGGGCCCCAGCATTTT